This TCR beta chain comes out of a study of blood T cell repertoires in COVID-19. Overall study context: From the United States, Italy and Spain came samples of acute and convalescent COVID-19. Sample material is recorded as cDNA or gDNA derived from T cells, B-cell-depleted T cells, or PBMCs.

In the study's own analysis: It was from reference gene primer amplification that nucleated cell counts were estimated. Repertoires were generated with immunoSEQ multiplex PCR, while TCRdb's copy carries only in-frame clones and drops some. The DNA was the basis for D and trimming; V, J and clone size are from that table. The sample holds 130,000 to 150,000 clones, roughly 76% seen once. The sample was peripheral blood. The clonotype originates from a human donor with acute or convalescent COVID-19. The donor label of this sample is uncertain.

The CDR3 loop reads CASSSGQGNTGELFF. CDR3 bases: TGTGCCAGTAGTTCCGGACAGGGTAACACCGGGGAGCTGTTTTTT. V is TRBV19 and J is TRBJ2-2; 8 nucleotides line up with TRBD1. The trim removed 5 bases at V and 2 bases at J, leaving 4 bases unmatched. Germline assignment: CDR1 LNHDA and CDR2 SQIVND (reference sequence). The CDR3 totals 15 residues.